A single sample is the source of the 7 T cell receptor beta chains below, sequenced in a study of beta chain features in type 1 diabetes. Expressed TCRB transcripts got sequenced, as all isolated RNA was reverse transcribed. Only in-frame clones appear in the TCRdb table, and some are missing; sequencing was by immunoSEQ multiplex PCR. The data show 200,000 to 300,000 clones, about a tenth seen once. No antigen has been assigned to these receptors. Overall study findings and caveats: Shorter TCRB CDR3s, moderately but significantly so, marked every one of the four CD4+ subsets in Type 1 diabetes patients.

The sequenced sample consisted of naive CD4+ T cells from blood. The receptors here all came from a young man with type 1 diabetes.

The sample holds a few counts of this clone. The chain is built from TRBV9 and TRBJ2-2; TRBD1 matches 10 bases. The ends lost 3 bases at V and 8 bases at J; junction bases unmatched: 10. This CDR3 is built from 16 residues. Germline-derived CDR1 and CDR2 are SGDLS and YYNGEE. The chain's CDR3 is CASSARGTGVSGELFF. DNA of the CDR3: TGTGCCAGCAGCGCCCGCGGGACAGGGGTTTCAGGGGAGCTGTTTTTT.

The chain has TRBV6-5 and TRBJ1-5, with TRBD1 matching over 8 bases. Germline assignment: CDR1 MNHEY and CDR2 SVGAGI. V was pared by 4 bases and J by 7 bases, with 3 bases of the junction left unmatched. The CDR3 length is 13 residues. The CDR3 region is CASSSDRGQPQHF. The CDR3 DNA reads TGTGCCAGCAGTTCTGACAGGGGACAGCCCCAGCATTTT.

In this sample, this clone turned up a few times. The DNA for the CDR3 is TGTGCCATCTCCCCAGGCGATACGCAGTATTTT. Its protein product is CAISPGDTQYF. The chain carries TRBV27 and TRBJ2-3; no clear D gene. The V end was cut by 10 bases, the J end by 6 bases, with 11 bases between. Germline assignment: CDR1 MNHEY and CDR2 SMNVEV (reference sequence). This CDR3 has 11 residues.

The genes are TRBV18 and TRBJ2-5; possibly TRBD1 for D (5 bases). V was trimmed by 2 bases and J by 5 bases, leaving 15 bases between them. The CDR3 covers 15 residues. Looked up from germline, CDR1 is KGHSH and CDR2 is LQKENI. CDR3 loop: CASSPSKGVGETQYF. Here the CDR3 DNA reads TGTGCCAGCTCACCATCGAAAGGGGTAGGGGAGACCCAGTACTTC.

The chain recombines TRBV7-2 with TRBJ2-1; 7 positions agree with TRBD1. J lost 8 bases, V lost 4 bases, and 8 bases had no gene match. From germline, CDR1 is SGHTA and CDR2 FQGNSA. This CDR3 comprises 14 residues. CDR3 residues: CASSSYRGRDEQFF. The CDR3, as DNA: TGTGCCAGCAGCTCCTACAGGGGAAGAGATGAGCAGTTCTTC.

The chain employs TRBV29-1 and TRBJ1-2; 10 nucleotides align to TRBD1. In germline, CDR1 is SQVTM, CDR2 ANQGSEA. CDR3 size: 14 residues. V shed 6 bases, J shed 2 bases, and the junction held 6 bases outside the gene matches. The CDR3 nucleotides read TGCAGCGTCGACCCGGGACAGGGGAACTATGGCTACACCTTC. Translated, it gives CSVDPGQGNYGYTF.

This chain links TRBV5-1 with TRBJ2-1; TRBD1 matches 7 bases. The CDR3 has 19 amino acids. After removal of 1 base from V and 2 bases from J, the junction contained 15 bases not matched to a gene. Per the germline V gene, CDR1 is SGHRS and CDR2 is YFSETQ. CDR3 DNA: TGCGCCAGCAGCTTGAGTGGTTTGGTGGGACAGAGTGCCTACAATGAGCAGTTCTTC. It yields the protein CASSLSGLVGQSAYNEQFF.